A single T cell receptor (beta chain) is shown here with its context. The data were produced by immunoSEQ multiplex PCR, yet TCRdb's version contains in-frame clones alone and is incomplete. Found here are 250,000 or so clones, around four fifths of them singletons; the top ten hold about 4.8%. The CDR3 length is 16 residues. V shed 4 bases and J 6 bases; nucleotides not matched to a gene: 8. Germline loops: CDR1 LGHDT, CDR2 YNNKEL (reference sequence). The data belong to a study of blood T cell repertoires in COVID-19. The receptor was isolated from a woman between 70 and 85 years old with acute or convalescent COVID-19. The sequencing sample was made of peripheral blood. This rearrangement joins TRBV3-1 (or the pseudogene TRBV3-2) to TRBJ2-3, with 12 bases fitting TRBD2. Here the CDR3 DNA reads TGTGCCAGCAGCCCGACTAGCGGGGGCCGGGGGGATACGCAGTATTTT. Amino acids: CASSPTSGGRGDTQYF.